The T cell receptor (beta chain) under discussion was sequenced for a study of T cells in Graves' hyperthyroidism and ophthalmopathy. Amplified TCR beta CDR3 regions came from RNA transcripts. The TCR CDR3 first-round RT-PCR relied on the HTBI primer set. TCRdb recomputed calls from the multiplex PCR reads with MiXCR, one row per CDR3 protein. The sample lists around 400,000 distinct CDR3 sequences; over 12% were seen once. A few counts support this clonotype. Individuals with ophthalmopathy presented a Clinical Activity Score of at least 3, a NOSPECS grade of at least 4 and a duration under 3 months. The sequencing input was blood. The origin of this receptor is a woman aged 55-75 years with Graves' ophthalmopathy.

The CDR3: CASGLGVIANEKLFF. The CDR3 DNA sequence: TGTGCCAGCGGATTGGGGGTCATAGCTAATGAAAAACTGTTTTTT. The chain uses TRBV2 and TRBJ1-4; tentative D call: TRBD1 (5 bases). The CDR3 has 15 residues. V was pared by 8 bases and J by 3 bases, with 16 bases between. In germline, CDR1 is SNHLY, CDR2 FYNNEI.